A selection of T cell receptor beta chains follows, all from one sample in a study of blood T cell repertoires in COVID-19. The assay was immunoSEQ multiplex PCR, and TCRdb's table has in-frame clones only and misses some. The sample consists of 90,000 to 120,000 clones, roughly 90% of them appearing once. Input material: peripheral blood. The receptors come from a man in his forties with active or convalescent COVID-19. Both conserved end residues are part of each CDR3. Each record gives: clone size, V gene, D gene, J gene, CDR3 DNA, CDR3 protein. The D gene is left open where the match is weak. The size entry is marked missing in some rows and otherwise reads once, few, many or a size class.

>-|TRBV5-4|TRBD2|TRBJ2-3
TGTGCCAGCAACTCAGGACTAGCGGGAGTCAGAGATACGCAGTATTTT
CASNSGLAGVRDTQYF
>-|TRBV5-1|TRBD2|TRBJ2-1
TGCGCCAGCAGCCGGCGGGGGATCTACAATGAGCAGTTCTTC
CASSRRGIYNEQFF
>-|TRBV19|TRBD2|TRBJ2-7
TGTGCCAGTAGTATCGGCGGGAGTTGGGACGAGCAGTACTTC
CASSIGGSWDEQYF
>-|TRBV7-2|TRBD1|TRBJ2-7
TGTGCCAGCAGCCGGACAGGAGGTTCCTACGAGCAGTACTTC
CASSRTGGSYEQYF
>-|TRBV19|-|TRBJ1-3
TGTGCCAGTAGTACCGGGGGGCAGCTCCTCTCTGGAAACACCATATATTTT
CASSTGGQLLSGNTIYF
>-|TRBV4-1|TRBD1|TRBJ2-5
TGCGCCAGCAGCCAGACGGACAGGGGAAGTGGGGAGACCCAGTACTTC
CASSQTDRGSGETQYF
>once|TRBV19|-|TRBJ2-1
TGTGCCAGTAGTCCCGAGGGGGACGGCTACAATGAGCAGTTCTTC
CASSPEGDGYNEQFF
>-|TRBV18|TRBD1|TRBJ1-1
TGTGCCAGCTCACCACCAACGGGACAGTACACTGAAGCTTTCTTT
CASSPPTGQYTEAFF
>-|TRBV28|TRBD1|TRBJ1-2
TGTGCCAGCAGTACCGACAGGGCCTATGGCTACACCTTC
CASSTDRAYGYTF
>-|TRBV28|TRBD2|TRBJ2-1
TGTGCCAGCAGGCTAGCGGGGCCTTCCTACAATGAGCAGTTCTTC
CASRLAGPSYNEQFF
>-|TRBV6-5|-|TRBJ1-1
TGTGCCAGCACCAGAGGGGAGGGCACTGAAGCTTTCTTT
CASTRGEGTEAFF
>-|TRBV19|TRBD1|TRBJ1-1
TGTGCCAGTAGTTTCACCGGGACAGGGGGAGGGAACACTGAAGCTTTCTTT
CASSFTGTGGGNTEAFF
>-|TRBV29-1|TRBD1|TRBJ1-2
TGCAGCGTTGATGAACAAGGGGGCGCGGATGGCTACACCTTC
CSVDEQGGADGYTF
>-|TRBV30|TRBD1|TRBJ1-1
TGTGCCTGGAGTGCCCTCGCAGGGGGCCGAACTGAAGCTTTCTTT
CAWSALAGGRTEAFF
>-|TRBV9|-|TRBJ1-3
TGTGCCAGCACCGTGGGGAGCTCTGGAAACACCATATATTTT
CASTVGSSGNTIYF
>once|TRBV9|TRBD2|TRBJ2-7
TGTGCCAGCACCGCCGCCGGGGGGGAGGACGAGCAGTACTTC
CASTAAGGEDEQYF
>-|TRBV19|-|TRBJ1-5
TGTGCCAGTAGTATGGAGGGTTATCAGCCCCAGCATTTT
CASSMEGYQPQHF
>-|TRBV4-3|TRBD2|TRBJ2-7
TGCGCCAGCAGCCAAGTCCTAGCGGGAGGCTCCTACGAGCAGTACTTC
CASSQVLAGGSYEQYF
>-|TRBV18|-|TRBJ1-2
TGTGCCAGCTCATTGGGGCAGGGAAGCATCATCGATGGCTACACCTTC
CASSLGQGSIIDGYTF
>-|TRBV14|-|TRBJ2-7
TGTGCCAGCAGCCAAGATCTCCTAGTAAGGAGGGGTGAGCAGTACTTC
CASSQDLLVRRGEQYF
>-|TRBV7-9|-|TRBJ2-3
TGTGCCAGCAGCTTAGGTTCATTTCCCCACACAGATACGCAGTATTTT
CASSLGSFPHTDTQYF
>few|TRBV15|TRBD2|TRBJ2-3
TGTGCCACTGATTTAGCGGGAGGTGATACGCAGTATTTT
CATDLAGGDTQYF
>few|TRBV5-5|TRBD1|TRBJ1-3
TGTGCCAGCAGCCAAGGGACAGGAAGCTCTGGAAACACCATATATTTT
CASSQGTGSSGNTIYF
>-|TRBV28|TRBD2|TRBJ2-1
TGTGCCAGCAGTTTGCGGGAGCGACGCAATGAGCAGTTCTTC
CASSLRERRNEQFF
>-|TRBV7-2|TRBD1|TRBJ1-2
TGTGCCAGCAGCTTCGGACAGGGGTTGGGTGGCTACACCTTC
CASSFGQGLGGYTF
>-|TRBV19|-|TRBJ1-2
TGTGCCAGTAGTGTCCGGGTACCGATCTATGGCTACACCTTC
CASSVRVPIYGYTF
>-|TRBV19|TRBD1|TRBJ1-5
TGTGCCAGTAGTATAGGGCCGGGACAGCGTCAGCCCCAGCATTTT
CASSIGPGQRQPQHF
>-|TRBV19|TRBD1|TRBJ1-4
TGTGCCAGTAGTTCACCGGGACAGGGGGTGACTGATGAAAAACTGTTTTTT
CASSSPGQGVTDEKLFF
>-|TRBV3-1/TRBV3-2|TRBD1|TRBJ2-5
TGTGCCAGCAGCTGCGACAGGGTGAAGAAGACCCAGTACTTC
CASSCDRVKKTQYF
>-|TRBV12-5|TRBD1|TRBJ1-5
TGTGCTAGTGATACCCTGGGACAGAAGGGCCATTTGTGCAATCAGCCCCAGCATTTT
CASDTLGQKGHLCNQPQHF
>-|TRBV28|TRBD1|TRBJ2-2
TGTGCCAGCAGTTCAGGGGGCTCCGGGGAGCTGTTTTTT
CASSSGGSGELFF
>-|TRBV9|-|TRBJ2-3
TGTGCCAGCAGCGCCGGCACAGATACGCAGTATTTT
CASSAGTDTQYF
>-|TRBV30|-|TRBJ1-1
TGTGCCTGGAGCGGCAGGGGAGTCACTGAAGCTTTCTTT
CAWSGRGVTEAFF
>-|TRBV4-2|-|TRBJ1-1
TGTGCCAGCAGCCATGATGACAGGCCAAACACTGAAGCTTTCTTT
CASSHDDRPNTEAFF
>-|TRBV2|TRBD1|TRBJ1-2
TGTGCCAGCAGTGCGGGACAGGGTAACTATGGCTACACCTTC
CASSAGQGNYGYTF
>-|TRBV11-2|-|TRBJ1-6
TGTGCCAGCAGCCGTACAAGGACAGAACCCAGATCCCTCCACTTT
CASSRTRTEPRSLHF
>-|TRBV6-6|TRBD1|TRBJ1-2
TGTGCCAGCAGTTACCTGACAGGGGGCGATGGCTACACCTTC
CASSYLTGGDGYTF
>-|TRBV18|TRBD2|TRBJ2-3
TGTGCCAGCTCAACCCGGACTAGCGACACAGATACGCAGTATTTT
CASSTRTSDTDTQYF
>-|TRBV11-2|-|TRBJ1-4
TGTGCCAGCAGCTTGTCAGGGCGAAAGGAAAAACTGTTTTTT
CASSLSGRKEKLFF
>-|TRBV11-3|TRBD1|TRBJ2-2
TGTGCCAGCAGCCTAGGACAGGCGAACACCGGGGAGCTGTTTTTT
CASSLGQANTGELFF